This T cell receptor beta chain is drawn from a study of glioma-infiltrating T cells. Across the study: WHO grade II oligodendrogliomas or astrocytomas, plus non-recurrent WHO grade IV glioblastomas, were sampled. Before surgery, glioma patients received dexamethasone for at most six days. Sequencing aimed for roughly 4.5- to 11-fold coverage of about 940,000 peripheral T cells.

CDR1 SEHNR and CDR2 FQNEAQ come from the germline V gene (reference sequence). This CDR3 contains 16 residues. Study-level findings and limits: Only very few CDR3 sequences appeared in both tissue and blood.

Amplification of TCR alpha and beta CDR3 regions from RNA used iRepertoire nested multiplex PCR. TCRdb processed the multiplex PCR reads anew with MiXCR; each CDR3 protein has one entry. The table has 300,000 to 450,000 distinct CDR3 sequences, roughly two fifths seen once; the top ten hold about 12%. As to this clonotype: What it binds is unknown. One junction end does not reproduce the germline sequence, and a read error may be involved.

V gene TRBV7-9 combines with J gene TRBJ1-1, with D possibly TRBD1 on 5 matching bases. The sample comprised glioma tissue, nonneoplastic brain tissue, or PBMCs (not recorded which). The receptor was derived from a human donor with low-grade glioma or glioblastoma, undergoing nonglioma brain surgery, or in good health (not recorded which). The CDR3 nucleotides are TGTGCCAGCAGCTTACGGGGGGGTCAGACGAACACTGAAGCTCTCTTT. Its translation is CASSLRGGQTNTEALF.